This TCR beta chain is from a study of T cells in Graves' hyperthyroidism and ophthalmopathy. V lost 2 bases and J 7 bases, leaving 18 bases between the germline ends. CDR1 and CDR2 (germline): KGHSH, LQKENI. The CDR3 has 16 amino acids. There are many counts of this clonotype. It was RNA transcripts that yielded the amplified TCR beta CDR3 regions. HTBI primers were employed in a first-round RT-PCR of the TCR CDR3. From the multiplex PCR reads, TCRdb called clonotypes with MiXCR, one entry per CDR3 protein. The table shows roughly 400,000 distinct CDR3 sequences, with about an eighth occurring only once.

Sequencing input: blood. This TCR derives from a man in his fifties with Graves' ophthalmopathy. The V and J genes are TRBV18 and TRBJ2-1; the D gene is possibly TRBD1 (6 bases). CDR3 residues: CASSPSLKGVGNEQFF. CDR3 DNA sequence: TGTGCCAGCTCACCATCTTTGAAGGGGGTTGGAAATGAGCAGTTCTTC.